Following are 18 T cell receptor beta chains from one sample sequenced in a study of early T cells in non-severe SARS-CoV-2 infection. A single record per CDR3 protein comes from TCRdb applying MiXCR to the 5' RACE reads. The data hold about 83,000 distinct CDR3 sequences, with about 12% observed a single time. The sequencing input was whole blood. The receptors come from an adult who was a healthcare worker with PCR-confirmed SARS-CoV-2 infection or an uninfected control (not recorded which).

The sample holds many counts of this clonotype. The rearrangement uses TRBV14 and TRBJ2-7, with D uncertain. The germline gives CDR1 SGHDN, CDR2 FVKESK. The CDR3 totals 12 residues. Trimming pared 3 bases from V and 6 bases from J, leaving 9 bases between. Here the CDR3 reads CASSQFRGEQYF. The CDR3 DNA follows: TGTGCCAGCAGCCAGTTTCGTGGCGAGCAGTACTTC.

The chain couples TRBV29-1 to TRBJ2-3, with D perhaps given as TRBD1 or TRBD2 (7 bases each). The V gene lost 4 bases and the J gene lost 4 bases, with 15 bases spanning the gap. The V gene's germline CDR1 is SQVTM and CDR2 ANQGSEA. This CDR3 is built from 14 residues. CDR3 nucleotides: TGCAGCGTTGTCCCAGGGGGGGTGGCAGATACGCAGTATTTT. Translated: CSVVPGGVADTQYF.

The V call is TRBV4-1, the J call TRBJ2-1, with 10 positions matching TRBD2. The CDR3 contains 16 residues. Germline lookup yields CDR1 MGHRA and CDR2 YSYEKL. Trimming took 4 bases from V and 4 from J; bases not matched to a gene: 7. CDR3 amino acids: CASSRETSGSYNEQFF. In DNA form, the CDR3 reads TGCGCCAGCAGCCGGGAGACTAGCGGGTCTTACAATGAGCAGTTCTTC.

This rearrangement joins TRBV20-1 to TRBJ2-1, with D perhaps given as TRBD1 or TRBD2 (5 bases each). This CDR3 region has 12 residues. The V and J ends lost 3 bases and 6 bases respectively, with 9 bases between them. The germline V gene encodes CDR1 DFQATT and CDR2 SNEGSKA (reference sequence). CDR3 loop: CSASRGPNEQFF. DNA for the CDR3: TGCAGTGCTAGTCGGGGCCCCAATGAGCAGTTCTTC.

This clonotype was recorded at least ten times. The V call is TRBV18, the J call TRBJ1-1; 9 bases map to TRBD1. CDR1 and CDR2 from the germline V gene are KGHSH and LQKENI. Trimming at V came to 6 bases and at J to 4 bases, leaving 6 bases not matched to a gene. The CDR3 runs 14 residues. CDR3 in amino acids: CASSSAQGATEAFF. The DNA for the CDR3 is TGTGCCAGCTCGTCAGCACAGGGGGCCACTGAAGCTTTCTTT.

The genes are TRBV12-3 or TRBV12-4 and TRBJ2-5, with 13 bases matching TRBD2. V dropped 5 bases and J dropped 4; count of bases not matched to a gene: 7. The CDR3 extends over 16 amino acids. The CDR3 is CASSPGLAGAGETQYF. CDR3 DNA: TGTGCCAGCAGTCCCGGACTAGCGGGAGCGGGAGAGACCCAGTACTTC.

This clonotype was detected only a few times. The chain is built from TRBV7-3 and TRBJ2-1, with 9 bases fitting TRBD2. The CDR3 is 16 amino acids. With V trimmed by 5 bases and J by 5 bases, 10 bases remained unmatched. The germline gives CDR1 SGHTA, CDR2 FQGTGA. DNA for the CDR3: TGTGCCAGCAGCCGTGTACTAGCGGGCGATCACAATGAGCAGTTCTTC. It translates to CASSRVLAGDHNEQFF.

The V gene is TRBV6-2 or TRBV6-3, the J gene TRBJ2-3; tentatively, D is TRBD2 (5 bases). Per germline, CDR1 MNHEY and CDR2 SVGEGT. V lost 6 bases and J lost 5, with 21 bases in between. The CDR3 sequence is 16 residues long. As DNA, the CDR3 is TGTGCCAGCAGCATTGAATGGACTTTTGGAAGAGATACGCAGTATTTT. Amino acid sequence: CASSIEWTFGRDTQYF.

This clonotype was detected only a few times. The genes are TRBV11-2 and TRBJ2-7; 8 bases agree with TRBD2. The CDR3 sequence is 16 residues long. V shed 4 bases, J shed 0 bases, and the junction held 8 bases outside the gene matches. Germline CDR1 SGHAT, CDR2 FQNNGV. The CDR3 protein is CASSSGGGLASYEQYF. CDR3 nucleotides: TGTGCCAGCAGCTCGGGAGGGGGGCTCGCCTCCTACGAGCAGTACTTC.

J is TRBJ2-1 and V is TRBV7-2; D is unresolved. There are 15 residues in the CDR3. V was pared by 5 bases and J by 0 bases, with 11 bases between. The V gene's germline CDR1 is SGHTA and CDR2 FQGNSA. CDR3 sequence reads: CASSRTQSSYNEQFF. The DNA of the CDR3 is TGTGCCAGCAGCCGCACTCAGAGCTCCTACAATGAGCAGTTCTTC. Full variable domain (missing parts from reference TRBV7-2 and TRBJ2-1): GAGVSQSPSNKVTEKGKDVELRCDPISGHTALYWYRQSLGQGLEFLIYFQGNSAPDKSGLPSDRFSAERTGGSVSTLTIQRTQQEDSAVYLCASSRTQSSYNEQFFGPGTRLTVL.

V is TRBV7-9 and J is TRBJ2-2; 14 nucleotides agree with TRBD2. The CDR3 consists of 20 residues. Germline CDR1 and CDR2: SEHNR and FQNEAQ (reference sequence). The junction had 16 bases not matched to a gene; V was cut back by 5 bases and J by 5 bases. The CDR3 DNA reads TGTGCCAGCAGCGTCCTAGCGGGGACTAGCGGGAGAAGGAGGACCGGGGAGCTGTTTTTT. Protein sequence: CASSVLAGTSGRRRTGELFF.

This clonotype showed up just a few times. The V and J genes are TRBV20-1 and TRBJ2-3; TRBD2 matches at 11 bases. V shed 4 bases and J 4 bases; nucleotides not matched to a gene: 7. The CDR3 is 15 amino acids. The germline V gene has CDR1 DFQATT and CDR2 SNEGSKA (reference sequence). CDR3: CSATPGTSGADTQYF. Written as DNA, the CDR3 is TGCAGTGCTACCCCCGGGACTAGCGGCGCAGATACGCAGTATTTT.

This clonotype showed up just a few times. The V call is TRBV11-1, the J call TRBJ2-7, with D possibly being TRBD1 (6 bases). V was shortened by 5 bases and J by 4 bases, with 15 bases between the two germline ends. The CDR3 sequence is 14 residues long. CDR1 and CDR2 from the germline V gene are SGHAT and FQDESV (reference sequence). This chain's CDR3 is CASSAQGIRYEQYF. For the CDR3, the DNA is TGTGCCAGCAGCGCACAGGGAATCAGGTACGAGCAGTACTTC.

In this sample, this clonotype turned up a few times. V gene TRBV4-1 combines with J gene TRBJ1-1, with D hard to call. V lost 6 bases, J lost 2 bases, and 13 bases lay in between. CDR3 length equals 14 residues. Germline V gene lookup returns CDR1 MGHRA and CDR2 YSYEKL. CDR3 region: CASRKGPPNTEAFF. The CDR3 DNA sequence: TGCGCCAGCAGGAAAGGGCCGCCTAACACTGAAGCTTTCTTT.

This clonotype turned up a few times. The V gene is TRBV4-3, the J gene TRBJ2-3; no firm D call. Germline V gives CDR1 LGHNA, CDR2 YSLEER. The ends were cut back, 0 bases at V and 2 bases at J, with 6 bases in the middle. The CDR3 is made up of 14 amino acids. In nucleotides, the CDR3 is TGCGCCAGCAGCCAAGAGAGATTCACAGATACGCAGTATTTT. This gives the protein CASSQERFTDTQYF.

This clonotype was counted only a few times. The chain combines TRBV7-9 with TRBJ2-5; 7 positions match TRBD1. This CDR3 spans 15 amino acids. With V trimmed by 4 bases and J by 5 bases, 10 bases remained unmatched. Germline loops: CDR1 SEHNR, CDR2 FQNEAQ (reference sequence). CDR3 DNA sequence: TGTGCCAGCAGCTCGTTGACAGGGCTGGGGGAGACCCAGTACTTC. Protein sequence: CASSSLTGLGETQYF.

The chain couples TRBV7-2 to TRBJ2-1; D is perhaps TRBD2 (5 bases). From germline, CDR1 is SGHTA and CDR2 FQGNSA. V lost 1 base, J lost 5 bases, and 12 bases lay in between. This CDR3 region has 15 residues. The CDR3 is CASSLGGLANNEQFF. CDR3 nucleotide sequence: TGTGCCAGCAGCTTAGGGGGTCTAGCAAACAATGAGCAGTTCTTC. Full variable domain (outside the CDR3, taken from reference TRBV7-2 and TRBJ2-1): GAGVSQSPSNKVTEKGKDVELRCDPISGHTALYWYRQSLGQGLEFLIYFQGNSAPDKSGLPSDRFSAERTGGSVSTLTIQRTQQEDSAVYLCASSLGGLANNEQFFGPGTRLTVL.

The rearrangement joins TRBV9 to TRBJ2-2, with 8 bases lining up with TRBD1. V lost 4 bases and J lost 0; bases outside the gene matches: 8. The CDR3 is 17 amino acids. Germline CDR1 and CDR2: SGDLS and YYNGEE. CDR3 residues: CASSIGQGAANTGELFF. The CDR3 bases are TGTGCCAGCAGCATCGGACAGGGCGCCGCGAACACCGGGGAGCTGTTTTTT.